One sample yielded the 13 T cell receptor beta chains listed below, sequenced in a study of blood T cells in healthy people across ages. A second PCR, run for roughly 7 to 11 cycles, used a sample-barcoded 5' primer plus a J-beta primer mix. A single record per CDR3 protein comes from TCRdb applying MiXCR to the 5' RACE reads. In the table there are under 850,000 distinct CDR3 sequences, 35% to 40% of which are singletons. The sample taken for sequencing was blood. The receptors stem from a man aged 18 to 29 in good health.

In the case of this clonotype: Its ends do not fully match the called genes, so a read error is possible. The chain carries TRBV12-3 or TRBV12-4 and TRBJ2-3; D is ambiguous. The CDR3 spans 14 residues. The CDR3 spells CASSLGRSADAQYF. The DNA for the CDR3 is TGTGCCAGCAGTTTAGGTAGGAGTGCAGATGCGCAGTATTTT.

A few counts support this clonotype. This chain connects TRBV20-1 to TRBJ1-4; D is perhaps TRBD1 (6 bases). Germline V gene data show CDR1 as DFQATT and CDR2 as SNEGSKA (reference sequence). V lost 3 bases, J lost 3 bases, and 11 bases lay in between. CDR3 length: 14 residues. The CDR3 reads CSARRTAANEKLFF. The CDR3, as DNA: TGCAGTGCTAGGCGGACAGCGGCTAATGAAAAACTGTTTTTT.

V gene TRBV5-1 combines with J gene TRBJ2-7; D may correspond to TRBD1 or TRBD2 (5 bases each). This CDR3 spans 15 amino acids. CDR1 and CDR2 (germline): SGHRS, YFSETQ. Trimming shortened V by 0 bases and J by 0 bases, and 10 bases separated the two germline ends. CDR3 coding DNA: TGCGCCAGCAGCTTGGGGGACGGGTCCTCCTACGAGCAGTACTTC. Translation gives CASSLGDGSSYEQYF.

This clonotype was picked up a small number of times. The rearrangement joins TRBV5-1 to TRBJ1-4, with D perhaps matching TRBD1 (5 bases). Germline V CDR1 and CDR2: SGHRS, YFSETQ. This CDR3 is 16 amino acids long. The V end was cut by 0 bases, the J end by 8 bases, with 17 bases between. CDR3 amino acids: CASSLGDGVEGEKLFF. The CDR3, as DNA: TGCGCCAGCAGCTTGGGGGACGGGGTAGAGGGAGAAAAACTGTTTTTT.

The chain uses TRBV5-6 and TRBJ1-5; 7 bases agree with TRBD1. This CDR3 has 15 amino acids. CDR1 is SGHDT and CDR2 is YYEEEE in the germline V gene. Unmatched junction bases numbered 5, after V lost 3 bases and J lost 2 bases. CDR3 in DNA: TGTGCCAGCAGCTACCGGGACAGTCGCAATCAGCCCCAGCATTTT. Protein sequence: CASSYRDSRNQPQHF.

This clonotype has more than one count but fewer than ten. V usage is TRBV20-1 and J usage is TRBJ2-1, with TRBD1 matching over 7 bases. The DNA end is more similar to TRBJ2-7, so the J call may be wrong. This CDR3 contains 13 residues. Germline V gene data show CDR1 as DFQATT and CDR2 as SNEGSKA (reference sequence). The CDR3 spells CSAGTETYNEQYF. For the CDR3, the DNA is TGCAGTGCAGGGACAGAGACCTACAATGAGCAGTACTTC.

Points on this clonotype: A much bigger clone sits one base away, suggesting this may be a read error. The chain employs TRBV7-2 and TRBJ2-3, with D unresolved. This CDR3 contains 12 residues. V dropped 5 bases and J dropped 6 bases, with 9 bases sitting between them. CDR1 and CDR2 (germline): SGHTA, FQGNSA. The CDR3 sequence: CASSRLRDTQYF. DNA of the CDR3: TGTGCCAGCAGCCGGCTACGCGATACGCAGTATTTT.

This chain joins TRBV7-3 and TRBJ2-5; weak D call: TRBD2 (5 bases). Trimming removed 11 bases at V and 4 bases at J, with 20 bases between. The CDR3 covers 14 residues. The V gene's germline CDR1 is SGHTA and CDR2 FQGTGA. The CDR3 protein is CAPPSTPAAETQYF. The CDR3 bases are TGTGCCCCCCCAAGCACCCCAGCGGCAGAGACCCAGTACTTC. The full variable domain, in which reference TRBV7-3 and TRBJ2-5 provide the parts outside the CDR3, is GAGVSQTPSNKVTEKGKYVELRCDPISGHTALYWYRQSLGQGPEFLIYFQGTGAADDSGLPNDRFFAVRPEGSVSTLKIQRTERGDSAVYLCAPPSTPAAETQYFGPGTRLLVL.

To note about this clonotype: Its ends do not fully match the called genes, so a read error is possible. J is TRBJ1-6 and V is TRBV12-3 or TRBV12-4; D is unclear. The CDR3 extends over 13 amino acids. The CDR3 here is CASRGTYNSPPHF. Here the CDR3 DNA reads TGTGCCAGCAGGGGAACCTATAATTCACCCCCCCACTTT.

The sample holds a few counts of this clonotype. The chain carries TRBV30 and TRBJ2-4; D remains ambiguous. The germline V gene encodes CDR1 GTSNPN and CDR2 SVGIG (reference sequence). CDR3 length equals 12 residues. V lost 4 bases to trimming and J lost 4 bases, with 8 bases between them. In DNA, the CDR3 is TGTGCCTGGAACCCGACAAAAAACATTCAGTACTTC. Translation: CAWNPTKNIQYF.

This clonotype was observed a handful of times. This chain joins TRBV7-2 and TRBJ1-4; D not certain. The CDR3 has 14 amino acids. From germline, CDR1 is SGHTA and CDR2 FQGNSA. Between the trimmed V and J ends, which lost 3 bases and 0 bases, there was a span of 5 bases. The CDR3 is CASSFPTTNEKLFF. CDR3 nucleotides: TGTGCCAGCAGCTTCCCCACAACTAATGAAAAACTGTTTTTT.

This sequence joins TRBV7-9 and TRBJ2-3, with D perhaps being TRBD1 or TRBD2 (5 bases each). This CDR3 has 13 amino acids. The germline V gene encodes CDR1 SEHNR and CDR2 FQNEAQ (reference sequence). Trimming shortened V by 3 bases and J by 8 bases, and 12 bases separated the two germline ends. The CDR3 nucleotides read TGTGCCAGCAGCTTCTGGCAGAGGGGTACGCAGTATTTT. Its protein product is CASSFWQRGTQYF.

The rearrangement uses TRBV2 and TRBJ1-1; unclear D gene. Germline V CDR1 and CDR2: SNHLY, FYNNEI. The CDR3 is 13 residues long. Trimming took off 5 bases at V and 4 bases at J, with 11 bases between the two ends. DNA of the CDR3: TGTGCCAGCAGTCCTAGGACTTTCACTGAAGCTTTCTTT. Amino acids: CASSPRTFTEAFF.